The 5 T cell receptor beta chains below all came from one sample that was sequenced in a study of T cells in tuberculosis. Sequencing was performed with immunoSEQ multiplex PCR; in TCRdb, only in-frame clones are kept and a portion is missing. Seen here are about 32,000 clones, approximately 93% observed once, and the top ten hold about 7.6%. Sequenced: PBMCs. The receptors here all came from a donor aged 10-29 years with latent tuberculosis or without tuberculosis infection.

This clone has only one observation. The rearrangement links TRBV4-2 to TRBJ2-7; D is possibly TRBD2 (6 bases). The ends were cut back, 0 bases at V and 2 bases at J, with 14 bases in the middle. The CDR3 has 16 residues. Germline V lookup: CDR1 LGHNA, CDR2 YNFKEQ. This chain's CDR3 is CASSQDWRGVAYEQYF. The CDR3 DNA reads TGTGCCAGCAGCCAAGATTGGAGGGGAGTCGCCTACGAGCAGTACTTC.

The rearrangement joins TRBV6-4 to TRBJ2-6; TRBD2 is a possible D gene (6 bases). Deletions cut 0 bases from V and 0 bases from J, with 6 bases between. This CDR3 has 16 amino acids. CDR1 and CDR2 (germline): MRHNA, SNTAGT. For the CDR3, the DNA is TGTGCCAGCAGTGACTCTAGCGGCTCTGGGGCCAACGTCCTGACTTTC. Translating it yields CASSDSSGSGANVLTF.

The chain has TRBV4-2 and TRBJ2-1, with 7 bases aligning to TRBD2. Germline V gene sequence: CDR1 LGHNA, CDR2 YNFKEQ. V trimming: 4 bases; J trimming: 8 bases; junction bases outside the gene matches: 14. This CDR3 is built from 16 residues. This CDR3 reads CASSPQAAGVNDEQFF. DNA for the CDR3: TGTGCCAGCAGCCCTCAAGCGGCGGGAGTCAACGATGAGCAGTTCTTC.

The rearrangement uses TRBV7-2 and TRBJ2-7; TRBD1 aligns across 7 bases. From germline, CDR1 is SGHTA and CDR2 FQGNSA. After removal of 3 bases from V and 3 bases from J, the junction contained 5 bases not matched to a gene. This CDR3 is built from 14 residues. Here the CDR3 reads CASSFQQGSYEQYF. The CDR3 nucleotides are TGTGCCAGCAGCTTCCAACAGGGGAGCTACGAGCAGTACTTC. Combining the CDR3 with reference TRBV7-2 and TRBJ2-7 gives the whole variable domain GAGVSQSPSNKVTEKGKDVELRCDPISGHTALYWYRQSLGQGLEFLIYFQGNSAPDKSGLPSDRFSAERTGGSVSTLTIQRTQQEDSAVYLCASSFQQGSYEQYFGPGTRLTVT.

The chain has TRBV7-8 and TRBJ1-3, with 7 nucleotides matching TRBD1. This CDR3 is 16 amino acids long. The V and J ends lost 6 bases and 3 bases, in that order; junction bases with no gene match: 11. Germline V lookup: CDR1 SGHVS, CDR2 FQNEAQ. The CDR3 coding sequence is TGTGCCAGCAGTCCACCCTGGGACAGCTTTGGAAACACCATATATTTT. Its translation is CASSPPWDSFGNTIYF.